This T cell receptor beta chain was captured in a study of blood T cell repertoires in COVID-19. Looking at the study overall: Whether acute or convalescent, the COVID-19 samples came from the United States, Italy and Spain.

Germline loops: CDR1 SGHTA, CDR2 FQGNSA. The CDR3 sequence is 14 residues long. Trimming removed 5 bases from V and 4 bases from J; junction bases left unmatched: 5. Some clones are missing from TCRdb's copy, which holds only in-frame ones; the method was immunoSEQ multiplex PCR. The table lists about 180,000 clones, roughly 88% of them singletons. This chain links TRBV7-2 with TRBJ1-5, with TRBD1 matching 7 bases. This TCR came from a woman in her 30s who had recovered from COVID-19. The source material was PBMCs or T cells enriched from blood (not recorded which). CDR3 residues: CASSLDRVNQPQHF. CDR3 DNA: TGTGCCAGCAGCCTTGACAGGGTGAATCAGCCCCAGCATTTT.